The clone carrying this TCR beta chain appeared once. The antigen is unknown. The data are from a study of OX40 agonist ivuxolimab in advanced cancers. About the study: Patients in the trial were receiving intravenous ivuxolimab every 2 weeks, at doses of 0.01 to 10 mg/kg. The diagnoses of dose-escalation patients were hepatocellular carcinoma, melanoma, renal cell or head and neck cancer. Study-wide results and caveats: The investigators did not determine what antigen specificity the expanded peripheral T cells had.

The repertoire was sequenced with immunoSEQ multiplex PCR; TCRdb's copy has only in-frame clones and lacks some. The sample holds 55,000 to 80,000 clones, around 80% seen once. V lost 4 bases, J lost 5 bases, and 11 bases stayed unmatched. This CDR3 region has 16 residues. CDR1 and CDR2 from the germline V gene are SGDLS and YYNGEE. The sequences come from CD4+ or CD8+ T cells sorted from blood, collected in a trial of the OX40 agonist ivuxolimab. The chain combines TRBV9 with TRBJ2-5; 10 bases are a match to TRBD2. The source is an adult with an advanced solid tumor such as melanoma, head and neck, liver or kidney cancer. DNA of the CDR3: TGTGCCAGCAGCTCCGCAAGCGGGGGGGCCGGGGAGACCCAGTACTTC. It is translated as CASSSASGGAGETQYF.